This T cell receptor beta chain stems from a study of blood T cells in healthy people across ages (dated by TCRdb to the mid-2010s). Turning to the overall study: Template switching captured roughly one uniquely barcoded TCR beta cDNA molecule per two T cells in model experiments. The study measured age-related changes in TCR beta repertoire diversity using deep sequencing normalized with unique cDNA molecular identifiers. For two donors (one aged 18 to 30 and one aged 80 or older), the study analyzed two additional independent replicas of 1 million unique cDNA reads from the same blood draw. The donors were split into four age groups: young (average around 15 years), middle-aged (about 40), aged (about 56) and long-lived (under 90). To avoid experimental bias, donors of different ages were randomly spread across the sequencing lanes. Findings and caveats that apply to the study as a whole: The percentage of naive T cells measured by flow cytometry correlated strongly with observed TCR beta diversity. Donor CMV infection status was unknown, potentially confounding age-related changes in expanded clonotypes. The long-lived group showed more naive CD4+ T cells, fewer expanded clones and increased TCR diversity than the aged group, suggesting age selection. Estimates of total diversity based on one million sequenced T cells were regarded as lower bounds and as underestimates. As age increased, observed TCR beta diversity per million T cells dropped in a roughly linear way, and a significant reduction was already evident by age about 36. Since profiling was done on bulk unsorted PBMCs, naive and antigen-experienced compartments could not be conclusively compared.

On this clonotype itself: There is no known antigen for this receptor. No base quality information exists; no much larger clone differs at one position.

Libraries were made using 5' RACE. The data were produced on an Illumina HiSeq 2500. The second PCR ran for roughly 7 to 12 cycles and used a J-beta primer mix along with a sample-barcoded 5' primer. Each TCR beta cDNA molecule received a unique molecular identifier from a template-switch 5' adaptor carrying 12 random nucleotides. At least 2.5 million CDR3-containing paired-end reads were obtained from each sample. First-strand cDNA was synthesized from all RNA with the Mint cDNA synthesis kit, primed by a TRBC-specific oligonucleotide. Following uracil-DNA glycosylase treatment, a first 18-cycle PCR with universal primers M1SS and BC2_uni_R was performed on all cDNA. As for how the authors treated the data: Normalization of each sample was performed by random selection of 1 million high-quality reads, each carrying a distinct molecular identifier. Reads with shared molecular identifiers were discarded instead of being binned into consensus sequences. CDR3 identification, clonotype clustering and error correction used MiTCR with a Q25 quality threshold and the strictest error-elimination algorithm. Lower-bound total TCR beta diversity was estimated with a nonparametric unseen species model using Euler transformation. Clones were called with MiXCR by TCRdb after fastp trimmed the public reads at Q25, and only in-frame beta chains were retained. Rows merge per CDR3 protein into single entries with the most common DNA and genes. The V and J calls were not made by the authors but by TCRdb's processing. The sample table holds about 1.5 million distinct CDR3 sequences, of which 40% to 50% were seen once. The top ten hold less than 8% of the sample.

V is shortened by 1 base, J by 10 bases, and the region joining them spans 10 bases. The CDR3 holds 12 amino acids from the cysteine to the phenylalanine. The kept DNA is CDR3 alone, 36 bases in frame from the first base. CDR1 and CDR2 are drawn from the germline V gene: MGHRA, YSYEKL. The donors were roughly 38 Caucasian individuals from Russia, aged roughly 6 to 100 years, who were systemically healthy. Approximately 9.3 milliliters of peripheral blood were collected from each donor into EDTA-treated Vacutainer tubes. Ficoll-Paque density-gradient centrifugation was used to isolate PBMCs, with at least 7 million obtained per sample. Total RNA, at least 6 micrograms per sample, was extracted from PBMCs with Trizol reagent. The percentages of naive CD45RAhigh/CD27high T cells were determined by flow cytometry on a PBMC aliquot from every donor.

Material: blood. This sequence uses TRBV4-1 and TRBJ1-1, with TRBD1 tentatively as D gene (5 bases match). This sequence was found in a woman aged 18-35 years in good health. The CDR3 is CASSQVGHGAFF. The nucleotide sequence reads TGCGCCAGCAGCCAAGTTGGACATGGAGCTTTCTTT.